This T cell receptor beta chain was retrieved from a study of shared clonotypes between healthy human individuals (dated by TCRdb to about 2020). Study-level background: The cohort included three men and two women between 18 and 49 years of age. For each donor, CD4 naive and CD4 memory were each given three plates, CD8 naive was given two plates, and CD8 memory was given one plate. Blood TCR repertoires of several healthy adults were deeply sequenced to estimate repertoire size and the extent of clonotype sharing between individuals. To increase sequencing depth and limit assay-specific biases, different laboratories used diverse techniques to prepare libraries and sequence TCR repertoires. Between about 0.8 and 9 billion PBMCs per donor were obtained by leukapheresis.

The donors were healthy, HIV-negative adults who had no recently reported acute infections or vaccinations. Every donor was a Caucasian adult residing in Nashville, Tennessee, USA. CD4+ T cells were enriched through magnetic negative selection, after which naive cells were positively selected on CD45RA and the remaining negative fraction served as the memory subset. After blood collection by leukapheresis, PBMCs were isolated using Ficoll-Histopaque density gradient centrifugation and then cryopreserved in the vapor phase of liquid nitrogen. Purity and quantity of every magnetically sorted T cell population were checked by analytical flow cytometry. Genomic DNA was isolated from every sorted fraction and measured by UV absorbance on a Nanodrop 2000c. The CDR3 goes from the cysteine to the phenylalanine over 16 residues. Of all the DNA, just the CDR3 is kept, 48 bases in frame from base 1. The V end gives up 4 bases and the J end 5 bases, leaving 8 bases in the junction not matched to a gene. CDR1 and CDR2 were assigned from the germline V gene as SNHLY and FYNNEI.

Using the deep immunoSEQ assay, TCR CDR3 regions were amplified from genomic DNA by multiplex PCR. Genomic DNA extracted from each cell subset was distributed evenly over all wells of several immunoSEQ 96-well plates, and each plate served as one replicate. Each replicate PCR for sorted subsets received around 0.2 ug genomic DNA, equal to about 30,000 T cell genomes. Purified libraries were quantified with a Qubit 3.0 fluorometer, sized on a Bioanalyzer 2100, and re-quantified with the KAPA Library Quantification kit. A separate single-read 150-cycle Illumina NextSeq 550 flow cell was used to sequence each immunoSEQ 96-well plate. For the original study's pipeline: Because the immunoSEQ output held only junctional sequences and lacked quality scores, the filtering could not match the filtering applied to full-length reads. Sequences were annotated with PyIR, a Python wrapper for IgBLAST v1.9, and V/J genes and CDR3 were assigned using IMGT germline references. Reads were filtered out if the reads had weak V/J assignments (E-value above 1e-6), no CDR3, stop codons, out-of-frame junctions, or ambiguous translated residues. V3J clonotypes were defined by identical inferred V gene, J gene, and CDR3 amino acid sequence. Percentage overlap between repertoires was computed as shared unique clonotypes divided by the size of the smaller repertoire. RTK rarefaction, the Chao1 estimator, and Recon v2.1 estimates of unobserved clonotypes were used to assess repertoire richness. Generation probabilities for all TCRbeta clonotypes obtained by the gDNA method from several donors were computed using OLGA. Drawn from immuneACCESS, this table holds only the in-frame rearrangements with V and J called that TCRdb kept. Clones are partly lost; checked studies trace under half to an unresolved V gene and leave the rest unexplained. The V and J calls and clone size come from that table; D and trimming were worked out from the DNA. This sample holds about 1 million clones; roughly 80% were observed only once. Of the sample, approximately 1.5% is held by the ten largest clones.

About this clone: Its binding antigen is unknown. Per-base qualities were not stored, and no clone one base away is much larger.

Broader findings and caveats from the paper: Because the study included only a small number of donors, the genetic and exposure-history diversity represented was limited. Only blood was sampled, and tissue TCR repertoires likely differ from those in blood. Rarefaction of sorted-subset datasets indicated incomplete sequencing despite the large sequencing depth. When four donors were compared, the shared fraction of clonotypes was around 5% for naive CD4, about 4% for naive CD8, roughly 2.5% for memory CD4, and roughly 0.43% for memory CD8. Compared with non-shared clonotypes, clonotypes shared by all four sorted-subset donors had higher generation probabilities. Based on pairwise subsampling, the degree of clonotype sharing among donors was expected to be affected by sequencing depth. Larger estimated clonotype richness was generally found for naive subsets than for memory subsets.

The sequencing input was memory CD4+ T cells sorted from blood. This sample's cell subset or site label indicates: CD45RA-negative fraction. This receptor was obtained from a man aged 18 to 29 in good health. The rearranged chain carries TRBV2 and TRBJ2-5, with 12 bases in between that match TRBD2. This receptor carries the CDR3 CASSVPSGRAGETQYF. The sequence in DNA is TGTGCCAGCAGTGTCCCTAGCGGGAGGGCCGGTGAGACCCAGTACTTC.